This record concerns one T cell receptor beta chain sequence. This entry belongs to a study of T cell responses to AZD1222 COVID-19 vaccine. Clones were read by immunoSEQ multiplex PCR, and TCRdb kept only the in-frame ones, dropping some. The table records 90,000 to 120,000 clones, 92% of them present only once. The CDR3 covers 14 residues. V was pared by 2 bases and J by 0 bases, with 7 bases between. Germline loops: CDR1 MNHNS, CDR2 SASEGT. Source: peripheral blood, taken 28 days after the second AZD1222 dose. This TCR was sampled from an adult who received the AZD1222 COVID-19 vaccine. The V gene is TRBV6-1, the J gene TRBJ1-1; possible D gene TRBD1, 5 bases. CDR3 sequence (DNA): TGTGCCAGCAGTGAAACCAGGGTGAACACTGAAGCTTTCTTT. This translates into CASSETRVNTEAFF.